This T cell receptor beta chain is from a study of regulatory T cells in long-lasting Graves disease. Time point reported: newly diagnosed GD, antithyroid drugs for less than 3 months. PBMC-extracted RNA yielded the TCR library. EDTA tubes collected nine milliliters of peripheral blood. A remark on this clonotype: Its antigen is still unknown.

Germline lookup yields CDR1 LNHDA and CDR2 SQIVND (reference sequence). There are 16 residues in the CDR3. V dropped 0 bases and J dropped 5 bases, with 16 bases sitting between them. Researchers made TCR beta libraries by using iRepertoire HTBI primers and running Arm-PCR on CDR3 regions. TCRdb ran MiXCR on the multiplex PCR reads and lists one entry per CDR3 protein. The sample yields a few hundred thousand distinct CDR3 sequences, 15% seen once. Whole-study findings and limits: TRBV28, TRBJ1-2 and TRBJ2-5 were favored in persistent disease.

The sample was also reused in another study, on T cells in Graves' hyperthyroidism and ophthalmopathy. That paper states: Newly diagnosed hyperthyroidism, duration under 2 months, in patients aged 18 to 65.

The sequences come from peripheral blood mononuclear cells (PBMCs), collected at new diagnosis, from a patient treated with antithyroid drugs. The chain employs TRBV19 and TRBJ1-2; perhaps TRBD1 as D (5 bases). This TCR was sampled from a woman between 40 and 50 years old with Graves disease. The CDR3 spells CASSIEGHLGVYGYTF. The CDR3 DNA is TGTGCCAGTAGTATAGAGGGGCACCTCGGGGTATATGGCTACACCTTC.